The TCR beta chain under discussion was sequenced for a study of CD8 T cells in Susac syndrome. RNA in amounts of roughly 0.5 to 1 ug was reverse transcribed with random hexamers. Multiplex immunoSEQ PCR targeted 54 Vbeta and 13 Jbeta TCR beta segments. Using its own MiXCR run on the immunoSEQ multiplex PCR reads, TCRdb lists one record per CDR3 protein. Of just over 300,000 distinct CDR3 sequences in the sample, about 90% were seen once. Trimming shortened V by 5 bases and J by 1 base, and 23 bases separated the two germline ends. CDR1 is SEHNR and CDR2 is FQNEAQ in the germline V gene (reference sequence). The CDR3 is 18 residues long.

The chain recombines TRBV7-9 with TRBJ2-5; a weak D match, TRBD1 (5 bases). The sequence derives from a human donor with multiple sclerosis. Material: CD4+ T cells from PBMCs. This chain's CDR3 is CASSPRRSGHLPQETQYF. For the CDR3, the DNA is TGTGCCAGCAGCCCTCGACGCTCAGGGCATCTCCCCCAAGAGACCCAGTACTTC.